This T cell receptor beta chain is from a study of human T cells and chemical hapten exposure. The CDR3 runs 13 residues. V gave up 0 bases and J gave up 12 bases, with 15 bases separating them. Looked up from germline, CDR1 is DFQATT and CDR2 is SNEGSKA (reference sequence). The time point was: patch test 3, about 24 weeks after DPC sensitization. The treatment is: therapeutic diphenylcyclopropenone sensitization with weekly scalp DPC. The library tagged individual cDNA molecules with unique molecular identifiers. MiXCR, run by TCRdb on the RACE reads, gives a single entry per CDR3 protein. The sample has under 200,000 distinct CDR3 sequences, about a quarter seen once; the top ten hold approximately 2.1%.

This TCR derives from a woman between 18 and 29 years old with alopecia areata. Some clones in this sample may be carry-over from other donors' samples. The V gene is TRBV20-1, the J gene TRBJ2-1; a possible D gene is TRBD2 (6 bases). This specimen was whole blood, taken in connection with sensitization to the hapten diphenylcyclopropenone (DPC). The CDR3 coding sequence is TGCAGTGCTAGAGATACCGGGACTCCGGGGCAGTTCTTC. Its protein product is CSARDTGTPGQFF.